This is a list of T cell receptor beta chains from one sample in a study of blood T cell repertoires in COVID-19. Sequenced by immunoSEQ multiplex PCR; TCRdb stores in-frame clones only, minus some. Of roughly 24,000 clones in the sample, 92% were seen once. Material: peripheral blood. The receptors originated from a human donor in a cohort sampled during active COVID-19. CDR3s include the opening cysteine and the closing phenylalanine or tryptophan. A D gene is named only where the DNA matches it firmly.

d_call	j_call	v_call	cdr3_nt	cdr3_aa
TRBD1	TRBJ1-1	TRBV19	TGTGCCAGTAGTATCCGCCGGGACAGGGTAGCCACCGAGAACACTGAAGCTTTCTTT	CASSIRRDRVATENTEAFF
NA	TRBJ1-1	TRBV14	TGTGCCAGCAGCCAAGAGGAGGGGTGGAACACTGAAGCTTTCTTT	CASSQEEGWNTEAFF
TRBD2	TRBJ2-1	TRBV19	TGTGCCAGTAGTATAGATCACCTAGCGGGAGGGGAGCAGTTCTTC	CASSIDHLAGGEQFF
NA	TRBJ2-6	TRBV5-1	TGCGCCAGCAGCTTGGTCGGGAGCTCTGGGGCCAACGTCCTGACTTTC	CASSLVGSSGANVLTF
TRBD1	TRBJ2-7	TRBV20-1	TGCAGTGCTAGTAGACAGGGGTACGAGCAGTACTTC	CSASRQGYEQYF
NA	TRBJ2-3	TRBV7-2	TGTGCCAGCAGCTTAGTTACGACTTCGCGGAGCACAGATACGCAGTATTTT	CASSLVTTSRSTDTQYF
NA	TRBJ1-1	TRBV4-3	TGCGCCAGCAGCCAAGACAGGGCTGTGAACACTGAAGCTTTCTTT	CASSQDRAVNTEAFF
NA	TRBJ2-1	TRBV11-2	TGTGCCAGCAGCTTAGTAAGCGGGTCCCCGAATGAGCAGTTCTTC	CASSLVSGSPNEQFF
TRBD1	TRBJ2-6	TRBV14	TGTGCCAGCAGCGAAGACAGGGGAAACTTTGGGGCCAACGTCCTGACTTTC	CASSEDRGNFGANVLTF
NA	TRBJ2-3	TRBV11-2	TGTGCCAGCAGCTACAATGAGGGCCTGGGGTCAGATACGCAGTATTTT	CASSYNEGLGSDTQYF
NA	TRBJ1-2	TRBV6-1	TGTGCCAGCAGTGATTTAGAGGACTATGGCTACACCTTC	CASSDLEDYGYTF
NA	TRBJ1-2	TRBV7-2	TGTGCCAGCAGCCCACTCTGGGGCGGCTATGGCTACACCTTC	CASSPLWGGYGYTF
TRBD2	TRBJ2-1	TRBV29-1	TGCAGCGTAAAGCGCCGGGAGGGTACGAGCTCCTACAATGAGCAGTTCTTC	CSVKRREGTSSYNEQFF
NA	TRBJ1-4	TRBV30	TGTGCCTGGAGTTGGCTGGAGGGTGAAAAACTGTTTTTT	CAWSWLEGEKLFF
TRBD1	TRBJ1-4	TRBV5-1	TGCGCCAGCACCCGGGACAGAAATGAAAAACTGTTTTTT	CASTRDRNEKLFF